The 26 T cell receptor beta chains below all came from one sample that was sequenced in a study of blood T cell repertoires in COVID-19. Measured with immunoSEQ multiplex PCR; TCRdb has only the in-frame clones, and not every one. There are about 190,000 clones in the sample; approximately 84% occur only once, and around 3.5% lies in the top ten. The source material was PBMCs or T cells enriched from blood (not recorded which). These receptors came from a woman in her 30s who had recovered from COVID-19.

In its sample, this clone was seen once. The chain links TRBV15 to TRBJ1-1, with 8 bases fitting TRBD1. The CDR3 sequence is 14 residues long. The ends lost 2 bases at V and 7 bases at J; junction bases unmatched: 6. From germline, CDR1 is LNHNV and CDR2 YYDKDF (reference sequence). CDR3 sequence (DNA): TGTGCCACCAGCAGACTCCGAGGGACAGGTGAAGCTTTCTTT. It codes for CATSRLRGTGEAFF.

This chain uses TRBV19 with TRBJ1-1; D is uncertain. Germline values: CDR1 LNHDA, CDR2 SQIVND (reference sequence). Trimming removed 4 bases at V and 6 bases at J, with 9 bases between. CDR3 length equals 12 residues. The CDR3 DNA follows: TGTGCCAGTAGTAAGGAGGGTTCTGAAGCTTTCTTT. Its protein product is CASSKEGSEAFF.

The V gene is TRBV15, the J gene TRBJ2-2, with D perhaps matching TRBD1 (6 bases). Germline values: CDR1 LNHNV, CDR2 YYDKDF (reference sequence). CDR3 size: 19 residues. Deletions cut 0 bases from V and 6 bases from J, with 23 bases between. The CDR3 DNA is TGTGCCACCAGCAGAGATGTCCGGACAGCCGCTGGGGTCTCCGGGGAGCTGTTTTTT. Translating gives CATSRDVRTAAGVSGELFF.

The rearrangement links TRBV10-3 to TRBJ2-3; D may be TRBD1 (6 bases). Per germline, CDR1 ENHRY and CDR2 SYGVKD. V lost 8 bases and J 5 bases, leaving 17 bases between the germline ends. CDR3 length equals 14 residues. CDR3 amino acids: CAIGNREVEDTQYF. In DNA form, the CDR3 reads TGTGCCATCGGGAACAGGGAAGTTGAAGATACGCAGTATTTT.

The chain links TRBV24-1 to TRBJ2-7, with 7 bases identical to TRBD1. The length of the CDR3 is 13 residues. Trimming removed 5 bases from V and 6 bases from J; junction bases left unmatched: 6. Germline loops: CDR1 KGHDR, CDR2 SFDVKD. The CDR3, as DNA: TGTGCCACCAGTGGGGGACAGCTGCGCGAGCAGTACTTC. Its protein product is CATSGGQLREQYF.

This chain connects TRBV2 to TRBJ1-1; 11 bases match TRBD1. There are 12 residues in the CDR3. Per the germline V gene, CDR1 is SNHLY and CDR2 is FYNNEI. The junction had 3 bases not matched to a gene; V was cut back by 7 bases and J by 8 bases. CDR3 protein: CASTRDRGEAFF. In DNA, the CDR3 is TGTGCCAGCACCCGGGACAGGGGGGAAGCTTTCTTT.

J is TRBJ1-2 and V is TRBV7-6; 8 nucleotides line up with TRBD1. The CDR3 consists of 15 residues. Germline lookup yields CDR1 SGHVS and CDR2 FNYEAQ. V dropped 5 bases and J dropped 5; count of bases not matched to a gene: 10. The chain's CDR3 is CASSPIARGLYGYTF. The CDR3 DNA is TGTGCCAGCAGCCCCATTGCCAGGGGGCTTTATGGCTACACCTTC.

The chain recombines TRBV11-3 with TRBJ2-2, with 8 bases identical to TRBD1. The CDR3 extends over 16 amino acids. The V gene end was trimmed by 5 bases and the J gene end by 5 bases; junction bases not matched to a gene: 10. Germline assignment: CDR1 SGHNT and CDR2 YENEEA. CDR3 DNA: TGTGCCAGCAGCCTAAAATCAGGGGGCGTAACCGGGGAGCTGTTTTTT. As protein: CASSLKSGGVTGELFF.

The V gene is TRBV7-9, the J gene TRBJ1-5; no clear D gene. The V and J ends lost 1 base and 0 bases respectively, with 7 bases between them. The CDR3 spans 15 residues. Germline V gives CDR1 SEHNR, CDR2 FQNEAQ (reference sequence). The CDR3 DNA reads TGTGCCAGCAGCTTAGTAGGAGATAGCAATCAGCCCCAGCATTTT. It translates to CASSLVGDSNQPQHF. The full variable domain, in which reference TRBV7-9 and TRBJ1-5 provide the parts outside the CDR3, is DTGVSQNPRHKITKRGQNVTFRCDPISEHNRLYWYRQTLGQGPEFLTYFQNEAQLEKSRLLSDRFSAERPKGSFSTLEIQRTEQGDSAMYLCASSLVGDSNQPQHFGDGTRLSIL.

This chain links TRBV30 with TRBJ1-2; 8 bases agree with TRBD1. The CDR3 extends over 11 amino acids. CDR1 and CDR2 from the germline V gene are GTSNPN and SVGIG (reference sequence). The V and J ends lost 7 bases and 4 bases, in that order; junction bases with no gene match: 2. CDR3 sequence (DNA): TGTGCCTTCACAGGGGGCTATGGCTACACCTTC. It specifies CAFTGGYGYTF.

The chain employs TRBV5-4 and TRBJ2-5; no definite D call. Germline V gives CDR1 SGHNT, CDR2 YYREEE (reference sequence). The CDR3 runs to 14 residues. The V end was cut by 0 bases, the J end by 2 bases, with 8 bases between. Here the CDR3 DNA reads TGTGCCAGCAGCTTGGATCAGAAACAAGAGACCCAGTACTTC. Its translation: CASSLDQKQETQYF.

J is TRBJ1-1 and V is TRBV9; D not resolved. The CDR3 totals 13 residues. The germline V gene has CDR1 SGDLS and CDR2 YYNGEE. The ends were cut back, 2 bases at V and 3 bases at J, with 8 bases in the middle. CDR3 amino acids: CASSVTGYTEAFF. The CDR3 DNA follows: TGTGCCAGCAGCGTTACGGGATACACTGAAGCTTTCTTT.

The chain combines TRBV10-3 with TRBJ1-2; a possible D gene is TRBD1 (6 bases). The germline CDR1 and CDR2 sequences are ENHRY and SYGVKD. CDR3 length: 14 amino acids. The V end lost 4 bases, the J end lost 4 bases, and 13 bases lay between the germline ends. CDR3 sequence reads: CAISGRDTLYGYTF. The CDR3, as DNA: TGTGCCATCAGTGGCCGGGACACCCTCTATGGCTACACCTTC.

This sequence joins TRBV19 and TRBJ2-2; D possibly corresponds to TRBD2 (6 bases). V lost 8 bases to trimming and J lost 1 base, with 14 bases between them. Germline V gene lookup returns CDR1 LNHDA and CDR2 SQIVND (reference sequence). This CDR3 contains 15 residues. The CDR3 region is CASRVGRMNTGELFF. DNA for the CDR3: TGTGCCAGTCGGGTGGGGAGGATGAACACCGGGGAGCTGTTTTTT. Together with reference TRBV19 and TRBJ2-2, the CDR3 gives the full variable domain: DGGITQSPKYLFRKEGQNVTLSCEQNLNHDAMYWYRQDPGQGLRLIYYSQIVNDFQKGDIAEGYSVSREKKESFPLTVTSAQKNPTAFYLCASRVGRMNTGELFFGEGSRLTVL.

V and J are TRBV28 and TRBJ2-7; tentative D call: TRBD1 (6 bases). Germline CDR1 is MDHEN and CDR2 is SYDVKM. The V gene lost 5 bases and the J gene lost 2 bases, with 10 bases spanning the gap. The CDR3 totals 13 residues. DNA for the CDR3: TGTGCCAGCAGTCGACAGGAACCCTACGAGCAGTACTTC. Protein sequence: CASSRQEPYEQYF.

V is TRBV29-1 and J is TRBJ1-1, with a possible D match to TRBD1 (5 bases). The CDR3 is made up of 12 amino acids. V lost 8 bases to trimming and J lost 2 bases, with 12 bases between them. Germline V CDR1 and CDR2: SQVTM, ANQGSEA. This chain's CDR3 is CSTVQGNTEAFF. DNA for the CDR3: TGCAGCACAGTCCAGGGAAACACTGAAGCTTTCTTT. Drawing the rest from reference TRBV29-1 and TRBJ1-1, the complete variable domain is SAVISQKPSRDICQRGTSLTIQCQVDSQVTMMFWYRQQPGQSLTLIATANQGSEATYESGFVIDKFPISRPNLTFSTLTVSNMSPEDSSIYLCSTVQGNTEAFFGQGTRLTVV.

The chain combines TRBV5-5 with TRBJ2-1, with TRBD1 identical over 10 bases. The germline CDR1 and CDR2 sequences are SGHKS and YYEKEE (reference sequence). This CDR3 region has 15 residues. After removal of 1 base from V and 8 bases from J, the junction contained 6 bases not matched to a gene. The CDR3 coding sequence is TGTGCCAGCAGCTTGAACCGACAGGGGGCCTATGAGCAGTTCTTC. Translation: CASSLNRQGAYEQFF.

The rearrangement uses TRBV28 and TRBJ1-6; possible D gene TRBD1, 6 bases. The CDR3 length is 14 residues. Between the trimmed V and J ends, which lost 6 bases and 7 bases, there was a span of 13 bases. CDR1 and CDR2 from the germline V gene are MDHEN and SYDVKM. CDR3 coding DNA: TGTGCCAGCAGGGACAGCTCTTTGAATTCACCCCTCCACTTT. Translated: CASRDSSLNSPLHF. Complete variable domain (other parts from reference TRBV28 and TRBJ1-6): DVKVTQSSRYLVKRTGEKVFLECVQDMDHENMFWYRQDPGLGLRLIYFSYDVKMKEKGDIPEGYSVSREKKERFSLILESASTNQTSMYLCASRDSSLNSPLHFGNGTRLTVT.

CDR3 sequence reads: CASTSGIPGNTIYF. As DNA, the CDR3 is TGTGCCAGCACGAGCGGGATCCCTGGAAACACCATATATTTT. V and J are TRBV3-1 (or the pseudogene TRBV3-2) and TRBJ1-3; no clear D. CDR3 length equals 14 residues. V lost 7 bases and J lost 2, with 12 bases in between. The germline V gene encodes CDR1 LGHDT and CDR2 YNNKEL (reference sequence).

This clone was observed once. The chain joins TRBV7-6 to TRBJ1-5; TRBD1 is a possible D gene (5 bases). This CDR3 is 15 amino acids long. Deletions cut 2 bases from V and 3 bases from J, with 11 bases between. Germline CDR1 reads SGHVS; CDR2 reads FNYEAQ. The CDR3, as DNA: TGTGCCAGCAGCTTAACAGCGGGGGACAATCAGCCCCAGCATTTT. This translates into CASSLTAGDNQPQHF.

The J gene is TRBJ1-2, the V gene TRBV14, with TRBD1 matching 10 bases. CDR1 SGHDN and CDR2 FVKESK come from the germline V gene. V gave up 2 bases and J gave up 3 bases; unmatched junction bases: 3. The CDR3 length is 15 residues. In DNA, the CDR3 is TGTGCCAGCAGCCAATTGACAGGGGGCGACTATGGCTACACCTTC. Translating gives CASSQLTGGDYGYTF.

The sample holds a few counts of this clone. The chain is built from TRBV10-3 and TRBJ1-4, with a tentative D call TRBD1 (5 bases). V lost 2 bases and J lost 4, with 8 bases in between. The CDR3 length is 14 residues. Germline V gives CDR1 ENHRY, CDR2 SYGVKD. CDR3 coding DNA: TGTGCCATCAGTGAGACAGGCCTTAATGAAAAACTGTTTTTT. Its protein product is CAISETGLNEKLFF.

This clone was seen a few times. The chain couples TRBV18 to TRBJ2-7; the D gene is possibly TRBD2 (7 bases). This CDR3 is 12 amino acids long. The V end was cut by 5 bases, the J end by 6 bases, with 11 bases between. Germline assignment: CDR1 KGHSH and CDR2 LQKENI. DNA for the CDR3: TGTGCCAGCTCAAAGGGGGAGGGCGAGCAGTACGTC. Amino acids: CASSKGEGEQYV.

This clone was counted once. This sequence joins TRBV3-1 (or the pseudogene TRBV3-2) and TRBJ1-2; possible D gene TRBD1, 5 bases. CDR1 is LGHDT, CDR2 YNNKEL, per germline (reference sequence). The CDR3 has 14 amino acids. Trimming removed 1 base at V and 8 bases at J, with 14 bases between. CDR3: CASSQGGAAVGYTF. The DNA for the CDR3 is TGTGCCAGCAGCCAAGGCGGGGCTGCGGTGGGCTACACCTTC.

V is TRBV18 and J is TRBJ1-3, with 8 bases matching TRBD1. The J segment lost 3 bases and the V segment lost 3 bases, leaving 1 base of the junction unmatched. The CDR3 contains 14 residues. Germline V gene data show CDR1 as KGHSH and CDR2 as LQKENI. The CDR3 reads CASSPDRDGNTIYF. The CDR3 bases are TGTGCCAGCTCACCGGACAGGGATGGAAACACCATATATTTT.

This chain connects TRBV5-8 to TRBJ2-7, with D hard to call. The V end was cut by 4 bases, the J end by 1 base, with 3 bases between. Germline V gene lookup returns CDR1 SGHTS and CDR2 YDEGEE. This CDR3 contains 11 residues. In DNA, the CDR3 is TGTGCCAGCAGCCCATCCTACGAGCAGTACGTC. Residues: CASSPSYEQYV.